The source of this TCR beta chain is a study of response to subunit inactivated influenza vaccine. This CDR3 is 14 amino acids long. V was clipped by 0 bases and J by 3 bases, with 9 bases between them. CDR1 LGHNA and CDR2 YSLEER come from the germline V gene. TCRdb recomputed calls from the RT-PCR reads with MiXCR, one row per CDR3 protein. The sample has about 570,000 distinct CDR3 sequences; approximately 10% are singletons. This clonotype was seen a few times. These data also formed part of another study, on T cells expressing NK-cell markers. That study reports: Beta-chain TCR cDNA was generated via 5'RACE template switching with UMIs. Sorted CD3+CD56-NKG2C+, CD3+CD56+NKG2C+ and CD3+CD56+NKG2C- T cells supplied the TCR beta repertoires.

This clonotype originated in a man between 50 and 59 years old who received an inactivated influenza vaccine. The chain employs TRBV4-3 and TRBJ2-7; D possibly corresponds to TRBD2 (5 bases). Sequencing used PBMCs from blood, obtained on the day of vaccination. The CDR3 protein is CASSQDYAGYEQYF. CDR3 nucleotides: TGCGCCAGCAGCCAAGATTATGCGGGCTACGAGCAGTACTTC.